The 28 T cell receptor beta chains presented below share a single source sample, sequenced in a study of blood T cell repertoires in COVID-19. Only in-frame clones appear in the TCRdb table, and some are missing; sequencing was by immunoSEQ multiplex PCR. The data contain 55,000 to 65,000 clones, approximately 91% of them singletons. Sequenced: peripheral blood. The receptors derive from a human donor in a cohort sampled during active COVID-19.

The chain combines TRBV28 with TRBJ2-7; the D gene is possibly TRBD1 (5 bases). This CDR3 has 12 residues. Per the germline V gene, CDR1 is MDHEN and CDR2 is SYDVKM. V shed 4 bases and J shed 3 bases, with 7 bases lying between them. The CDR3 protein is CASSSTGYEQYF. The CDR3 DNA reads as TGTGCCAGCAGTTCCACAGGCTACGAGCAGTACTTC. The entire variable domain, with the rest obtained from reference TRBV28 and TRBJ2-7, is as follows: DVKVTQSSRYLVKRTGEKVFLECVQDMDHENMFWYRQDPGLGLRLIYFSYDVKMKEKGDIPEGYSVSREKKERFSLILESASTNQTSMYLCASSSTGYEQYFGPGTRLTVT.

The chain is built from TRBV7-9 and TRBJ1-3, with 10 bases that match TRBD1. J was trimmed by 4 bases and V by 6 bases; bases with no gene match: 12. The CDR3 totals 17 residues. Germline lookup yields CDR1 SEHNR and CDR2 FQNEAQ (reference sequence). CDR3 sequence reads: CASSVPGQGRTGNTIYF. CDR3 nucleotides: TGTGCCAGCAGTGTCCCGGGACAGGGGCGCACGGGAAACACCATATATTTT.

The chain combines TRBV9 with TRBJ2-2, with D maybe TRBD1 (5 bases). The CDR3 covers 15 residues. In germline, CDR1 is SGDLS, CDR2 YYNGEE. V lost 4 bases, J lost 3 bases, and 13 bases lay in between. CDR3 DNA: TGTGCCAGCAGCCGAGTTAGGGGTCACACCGGGGAGCTGTTTTTT. It specifies CASSRVRGHTGELFF.

The chain employs TRBV6-2 or TRBV6-3 and TRBJ2-5; possible D gene TRBD1, 6 bases. Germline loops: CDR1 MNHEY, CDR2 SVGEGT. Trimming took 0 bases from V and 7 from J, leaving 21 bases between them. The CDR3 loop spans 17 amino acids. The CDR3: CASSYSLGQSTKGTQYF. The CDR3 region has the DNA TGTGCCAGCAGTTACTCGCTGGGACAAAGTACCAAGGGGACCCAGTACTTC.

The chain joins TRBV29-1 to TRBJ2-2; 14 bases are shared with TRBD2. J gave up 4 bases and V 5 bases, and 12 bases lay outside the gene matches. The CDR3 runs to 18 residues. CDR1 is SQVTM, CDR2 ANQGSEA, per germline. CDR3 amino acids: CSVQAGTSGSGGTGELFF. In nucleotides, the CDR3 is TGCAGCGTTCAAGCCGGGACTAGCGGGAGCGGTGGCACCGGGGAGCTGTTTTTT.

This chain connects TRBV5-6 to TRBJ1-4, with D perhaps TRBD1 (5 bases). V gave up 4 bases and J gave up 6 bases, with 16 bases separating them. The CDR3 runs to 15 residues. Germline assignment: CDR1 SGHDT and CDR2 YYEEEE. The CDR3 bases are TGTGCCAGCAGCCTGGCCGGGACGGGAGATGAAAAACTGTTTTTT. It specifies CASSLAGTGDEKLFF.

The chain carries TRBV28 and TRBJ2-1; D is possibly TRBD1 (6 bases). The CDR3 sequence is 14 residues long. Germline-derived CDR1 and CDR2 are MDHEN and SYDVKM. Trimming shortened V by 8 bases and J by 8 bases, and 19 bases separated the two germline ends. CDR3 region: CASVSLTRGYEQFF. CDR3 DNA: TGTGCCAGCGTGAGCCTGACCAGGGGTTATGAGCAGTTCTTC.

The V and J genes are TRBV5-6 and TRBJ2-1, with 9 bases fitting TRBD1. Trimming cost V 3 bases and J 7 bases; bases outside gene matches: 17. The germline gives CDR1 SGHDT, CDR2 YYEEEE. The CDR3 totals 18 residues. CDR3 DNA: TGTGCCAGCAGCTGGGAAAGGGGGACAGGGAGAGGTTTGAATGAGCAGTTCTTC. It translates to CASSWERGTGRGLNEQFF.

The chain employs TRBV7-9 and TRBJ2-3, with TRBD2 identical over 12 bases. Germline lookup yields CDR1 SEHNR and CDR2 FQNEAQ (reference sequence). V shed 8 bases, J shed 4 bases, and the junction held 7 bases outside the gene matches. This CDR3 comprises 15 residues. The CDR3 DNA follows: TGTGCCAGCGGACCTCTAGCGGGAGGGCCAGATACGCAGTATTTT. This encodes CASGPLAGGPDTQYF. Filled out from reference TRBV7-9 and TRBJ2-3, the complete variable domain reads DTGVSQNPRHKITKRGQNVTFRCDPISEHNRLYWYRQTLGQGPEFLTYFQNEAQLEKSRLLSDRFSAERPKGSFSTLEIQRTEQGDSAMYLCASGPLAGGPDTQYFGPGTRLTVL.

V is TRBV4-2 and J is TRBJ2-1; D is unclear. The V and J ends lost 3 bases and 6 bases respectively, with 18 bases between them. Germline V gene data show CDR1 as LGHNA and CDR2 as YNFKEQ. CDR3 length: 16 residues. The CDR3 DNA is TGTGCCAGCAGCCAGGCACAGAATGGCGCGACCAATGAGCAGTTCTTC. Its translation: CASSQAQNGATNEQFF.

The CDR3 here is CASSLGDRDQETQYF. DNA for the CDR3: TGTGCCAGCAGCTTAGGAGACAGGGACCAAGAGACCCAGTACTTC. The chain employs TRBV11-2 and TRBJ2-5; the match to TRBD1 covers 7 bases. Per germline, CDR1 SGHAT and CDR2 FQNNGV. J gave up 0 bases and V 1 base, and 2 bases lay outside the gene matches. The length of the CDR3 is 15 residues. The full variable domain, completed using reference TRBV11-2 and TRBJ2-5, is EAGVAQSPRYKIIEKRQSVAFWCNPISGHATLYWYQQILGQGPKLLIQFQNNGVVDDSQLPKDRFSAERLKGVDSTLKIQPAKLEDSAVYLCASSLGDRDQETQYFGPGTRLLVL.

The chain carries TRBV7-2 and TRBJ2-2; 12 bases map to TRBD2. The CDR3 spans 17 residues. Per germline, CDR1 SGHTA and CDR2 FQGNSA. The V segment lost 5 bases and the J segment 1 base; nucleotides outside the gene matches: 5. This CDR3 reads CASSARTSGENTGELFF. DNA of the CDR3: TGTGCCAGCAGCGCCCGGACTAGCGGGGAGAACACCGGGGAGCTGTTTTTT.

This chain uses TRBV24-1 with TRBJ1-1; a possible D gene is TRBD1 (6 bases). The germline V gene has CDR1 KGHDR and CDR2 SFDVKD. Trimming left V 4 bases short and J 4 bases short, with 15 bases between. This CDR3 spans 15 amino acids. The CDR3 bases are TGTGCCACCAGTGACCGCGAGGGGGGGCTCACTGAAGCTTTCTTT. Amino acid sequence: CATSDREGGLTEAFF.

V usage is TRBV7-2 and J usage is TRBJ2-3, with 8 bases identical to TRBD2. J was trimmed by 4 bases and V by 2 bases; bases with no gene match: 5. This CDR3 is built from 15 residues. Germline assignment: CDR1 SGHTA and CDR2 FQGNSA. CDR3 residues: CASSLLGRAPDTQYF. CDR3 DNA: TGTGCCAGCAGCTTACTCGGGAGGGCCCCAGATACGCAGTATTTT.

The chain combines TRBV6-4 with TRBJ2-6; 8 positions match TRBD1. Germline V gene lookup returns CDR1 MRHNA and CDR2 SNTAGT. Trimming cost V 5 bases and J 2 bases; bases outside gene matches: 2. The CDR3 covers 15 residues. The CDR3 sequence is CASSLDRAGANVLTF. In DNA, the CDR3 is TGTGCCAGCAGTCTGGACAGGGCTGGGGCCAACGTCCTGACTTTC.

The chain combines TRBV7-2 with TRBJ2-7, with 9 bases matching TRBD1. Per the germline V gene, CDR1 is SGHTA and CDR2 is FQGNSA. Losses at the gene ends were 3 bases for V and 5 bases for J; bases not matched to a gene: 2. This CDR3 has 13 amino acids. This CDR3 is CASSFRTGDEQYF. As DNA, the CDR3 is TGTGCCAGCAGCTTCCGGACAGGGGACGAGCAGTACTTC.

V usage is TRBV11-2 and J usage is TRBJ2-7; 9 nucleotides line up with TRBD1. The CDR3 is 15 residues long. Germline lookup yields CDR1 SGHAT and CDR2 FQNNGV. The V segment lost 0 bases and the J segment 5 bases; nucleotides outside the gene matches: 5. CDR3 sequence reads: CASSLDIGQGNEQYF. The CDR3 DNA is TGTGCCAGCAGCTTAGATATTGGACAGGGGAACGAGCAGTACTTC. The whole variable domain, remainder taken from reference TRBV11-2 and TRBJ2-7, is EAGVAQSPRYKIIEKRQSVAFWCNPISGHATLYWYQQILGQGPKLLIQFQNNGVVDDSQLPKDRFSAERLKGVDSTLKIQPAKLEDSAVYLCASSLDIGQGNEQYFGPGTRLTVT.

The J gene is TRBJ2-1, the V gene TRBV4-1, with D unclear. The ends were cut back, 1 base at V and 0 bases at J, with 7 bases in the middle. Germline V gene lookup returns CDR1 MGHRA and CDR2 YSYEKL. The CDR3 has 15 amino acids. CDR3 nucleotides: TGCGCCAGCAGCCAAGTTCCCAGCTCCTACAATGAGCAGTTCTTC. Its translation: CASSQVPSSYNEQFF.

The chain employs TRBV19 and TRBJ2-4; D is perhaps TRBD1 (5 bases). V shed 3 bases and J shed 2 bases, with 17 bases lying between them. This CDR3 contains 17 residues. Germline CDR1 reads LNHDA; CDR2 reads SQIVND (reference sequence). The CDR3 reads CASSIGVDRPSKNIQYF. In nucleotides, the CDR3 is TGTGCCAGTAGTATTGGGGTAGACAGACCCTCCAAAAACATTCAGTACTTC.

The rearrangement links TRBV5-1 to TRBJ2-3; 8 bases are a match to TRBD2. This CDR3 region has 16 residues. J lost 4 bases, V lost 0 bases, and 7 bases had no gene match. Germline CDR1 SGHRS, CDR2 YFSETQ. The CDR3 here is CASSLVSGGPPDTQYF. CDR3 sequence (DNA): TGCGCCAGCAGCTTGGTATCGGGAGGGCCTCCAGATACGCAGTATTTT.

The chain recombines TRBV29-1 with TRBJ2-7, with 9 positions matching TRBD1. Germline CDR1 and CDR2: SQVTM and ANQGSEA. This CDR3 contains 16 residues. Trimming cost V 4 bases and J 3 bases; bases outside gene matches: 13. Here the CDR3 reads CSVVGVGTGLIYEQYF. CDR3 coding DNA: TGCAGCGTTGTTGGGGTCGGGACAGGGTTAATCTACGAGCAGTACTTC.

This chain connects TRBV19 to TRBJ2-4, with TRBD1 matching 10 bases. V shed 4 bases and J 4 bases; nucleotides not matched to a gene: 4. Germline CDR1 is LNHDA and CDR2 is SQIVND (reference sequence). The length of the CDR3 is 15 residues. CDR3 sequence reads: CASSTPGQGKNIQYF. The CDR3 DNA sequence: TGTGCCAGTAGTACCCCGGGACAGGGGAAAAACATTCAGTACTTC.

V gene TRBV5-4 combines with J gene TRBJ2-7; 9 bases fit TRBD2. There are 15 residues in the CDR3. Trimming cost V 2 bases and J 2 bases; bases outside gene matches: 5. Germline CDR1 is SGHNT and CDR2 is YYREEE (reference sequence). The DNA for the CDR3 is TGTGCCAGCAGCTTTGGGGGCGGGAGGGCCTACGAGCAGTACTTC. This gives the protein CASSFGGGRAYEQYF.

The genes are TRBV7-9 and TRBJ1-4, with D perhaps TRBD1 (6 bases). CDR1 is SEHNR and CDR2 is FQNEAQ in the germline V gene (reference sequence). The CDR3 consists of 15 residues. Trimming cost V 6 bases and J 2 bases, with 13 bases left between them. The CDR3 DNA reads as TGTGCCAGCAGTCTACCCCAGGGGACTAATGAAAAACTGTTTTTT. Its translation: CASSLPQGTNEKLFF.

This chain joins TRBV4-3 and TRBJ2-6; possibly TRBD1 for D (5 bases). The V gene lost 1 base and the J gene lost 0 bases, with 7 bases spanning the gap. The length of the CDR3 is 16 residues. Germline V gene data show CDR1 as LGHNA and CDR2 as YSLEER. The CDR3 protein is CASSQGQGSGANVLTF. The CDR3 bases are TGCGCCAGCAGCCAAGGTCAGGGCTCTGGGGCCAACGTCCTGACTTTC.

This clone was seen a single time. The CDR3 nucleotides are TGTGCCAGCAGCCTAAGACAGGGCTTTGATCAGCCCCAGCATTTT. Translated, it gives CASSLRQGFDQPQHF. The gene calls are TRBV11-2 and TRBJ1-5, with TRBD1 matching over 7 bases. After removal of 5 bases from V and 5 bases from J, the junction contained 9 bases not matched to a gene. The CDR3 is 15 amino acids. Germline V gives CDR1 SGHAT, CDR2 FQNNGV.

This chain uses TRBV4-3 with TRBJ2-1; 11 nucleotides line up with TRBD2. Germline lookup yields CDR1 LGHNA and CDR2 YSLEER. V lost 0 bases and J lost 8; bases outside the gene matches: 3. This CDR3 region has 15 residues. The CDR3 DNA reads TGCGCCAGCAGCCAAGATCTGACTAGCGGGGATGAGCAGTTCTTC. Its protein product is CASSQDLTSGDEQFF.

The genes are TRBV28 and TRBJ2-2; D not certain. Germline-derived CDR1 and CDR2 are MDHEN and SYDVKM. V lost 7 bases, J lost 2 bases, and 5 bases lay in between. The CDR3 has 12 amino acids. CDR3 loop: CASTRNTGELFF. The CDR3 nucleotides read TGTGCCAGCACTAGAAACACCGGGGAGCTGTTTTTT.